This TCR beta chain was identified in a study of control samples from healthy donors and cancer patients. Assay used: immunoSEQ multiplex PCR; TCRdb lists only in-frame clones, some missing. The sample contains some 71,000 clones, approximately 90% of which appear only once. The CDR3 has 11 amino acids. The ends were cut back, 5 bases at V and 4 bases at J, with 8 bases in the middle. Germline CDR1 is GTSNPN and CDR2 is SVGIG (reference sequence). The genes are TRBV30 and TRBJ1-2, with no clear D. The sequencing input was PBMCs. The TCR sequence derives from a woman aged 50 to 65 with colorectal cancer. The CDR3 spells CAWGKLYGYTF. The CDR3 DNA reads as TGTGCCTGGGGCAAACTCTATGGCTACACCTTC.